The 12 T cell receptor beta chains in this list originate from one sample, sequenced in a study of blood T cell repertoires in COVID-19. Generated by immunoSEQ multiplex PCR, the TCRdb table keeps only in-frame clones and is missing some. The repertoire holds approximately 140,000 clones, with about four fifths as singletons. The sequenced sample was peripheral blood. The origin of the receptors is a human donor with acute or convalescent COVID-19. The donor label of this sample is uncertain.

The chain joins TRBV7-9 to TRBJ1-4; 10 nucleotides agree with TRBD1. V shed 6 bases and J 4 bases; nucleotides not matched to a gene: 2. Germline V gene data show CDR1 as SEHNR and CDR2 as FQNEAQ (reference sequence). CDR3 length equals 14 residues. CDR3: CASSWDRGNEKLFF. CDR3 DNA sequence: TGTGCCAGCAGTTGGGACAGGGGTAATGAAAAACTGTTTTTT.

In regard to this clone: The identical CDR3 is also encoded by other nucleotide sequences in the sample. V usage is TRBV7-9 and J usage is TRBJ2-3, with a weak D call TRBD2 (5 bases). CDR1 SEHNR and CDR2 FQNEAQ come from the germline V gene (reference sequence). This CDR3 contains 16 residues. The V and J ends lost 3 bases and 1 base respectively, with 14 bases between them. The chain's CDR3 is CASSFSLAGGTDTQYF. DNA of the CDR3: TGTGCCAGCAGCTTTTCTCTAGCTGGTGGCACAGATACGCAGTATTTT.

The CDR3 DNA reads as TGTGCCAGTAGTAGGACAGGGTGGGACGAGCAGTACTTC. Residues: CASSRTGWDEQYF. The chain employs TRBV19 and TRBJ2-7; 8 nucleotides line up with TRBD1. The V gene end was trimmed by 4 bases and the J gene end by 5 bases; junction bases not matched to a gene: 4. Germline assignment: CDR1 LNHDA and CDR2 SQIVND (reference sequence). The CDR3 sequence is 13 residues long.

The chain has TRBV4-2 and TRBJ1-3; no clear D gene. Germline lookup yields CDR1 LGHNA and CDR2 YNFKEQ. The CDR3 totals 17 residues. The ends were cut back, 1 base at V and 0 bases at J, with 13 bases in the middle. Here the CDR3 DNA reads TGTGCCAGCAGCCAAGGGCGCCGGAGCTACTCTGGAAACACCATATATTTT. Translated: CASSQGRRSYSGNTIYF.

Notes on this clone: This sample includes further DNA sequences coding for the same CDR3. The rearrangement links TRBV18 to TRBJ2-5; TRBD1 aligns across 8 bases. The CDR3 extends over 13 amino acids. With V trimmed by 6 bases and J by 3 bases, 3 bases remained unmatched. Germline V CDR1 and CDR2: KGHSH, LQKENI. The CDR3 reads CASSRGQEETQYF. The CDR3 DNA reads TGTGCCAGCTCTCGGGGACAGGAAGAGACCCAGTACTTC. Using reference TRBV18 and TRBJ2-5 for the parts outside the CDR3, the full variable domain is NAGVMQNPRHLVRRRGQEARLRCSPMKGHSHVYWYRQLPEEGLKFMVYLQKENIIDESGMPKERFSAEFPKEGPSILRIQQVVRGDSAAYFCASSRGQEETQYFGPGTRLLVL.

CDR3 DNA sequence: TGTGCCAGCAGCCTCCCGACAGGGGCCCCCTACAATGAGCAGTTCTTC. Its protein is CASSLPTGAPYNEQFF. The chain employs TRBV21-1 and TRBJ2-1; TRBD1 is taken as the D call from the table, unchecked against the DNA. TRBV21-1 is given as a pseudogene. The CDR3 totals 16 residues.

This clone was seen only a few times. J is TRBJ2-2 and V is TRBV5-4; TRBD2 matches at 8 bases. After removal of 9 bases from V and 13 bases from J, the junction contained 8 bases not matched to a gene. Germline values: CDR1 SGHNT, CDR2 YYREEE (reference sequence). The CDR3 spans 11 residues. CDR3 sequence reads: CATRRGGRLFF. The CDR3 nucleotides read TGTGCCACCCGACGGGGGGGACGGCTGTTTTTT.

This clone was counted once. Here the CDR3 DNA reads TGTGCCAGTAGTATGGCAAATCAGCCCCAGCATTTT. Translating it yields CASSMANQPQHF. This chain uses TRBV19 with TRBJ1-5; no clear D gene. The CDR3 extends over 12 amino acids. Per the germline V gene, CDR1 is LNHDA and CDR2 is SQIVND (reference sequence). Deletions cut 3 bases from V and 4 bases from J, with 4 bases between.

This clone was detected only once. The chain is built from TRBV30 and TRBJ1-4; 8 positions agree with TRBD1. J gave up 8 bases and V 6 bases, and 11 bases lay outside the gene matches. Germline CDR1 is GTSNPN and CDR2 is SVGIG (reference sequence). This CDR3 has 14 residues. In nucleotides, the CDR3 is TGTGCCTGTTTTTGGCAGGGGGCGAAAGAAAAACTGTTTTTT. Its protein is CACFWQGAKEKLFF. Combining the CDR3 with reference TRBV30 and TRBJ1-4 gives the whole variable domain SQTIHQWPATLVQPVGSPLSLECTVEGTSNPNLYWYRQAAGRGLQLLFYSVGIGQISSEVPQNLSASRPQDRQFILSSKKLLLSDSGFYLCACFWQGAKEKLFFGSGTQLSVL.

V gene TRBV6-6 combines with J gene TRBJ1-3; possible D gene TRBD1, 5 bases. The length of the CDR3 is 16 residues. Trimming stripped 5 bases from V and 6 bases from J, with 20 bases between. Germline lookup yields CDR1 MNHNY and CDR2 SVGAGI (reference sequence). CDR3 protein: CASSLPPLRESNTIYF. The CDR3 bases are TGTGCCAGCAGTCTTCCGCCCCTCAGGGAATCAAACACCATATATTTT.

This rearrangement joins TRBV10-1 to TRBJ1-1, with D hard to call. The V end lost 8 bases, the J end lost 1 base, and 14 bases lay between the germline ends. This CDR3 contains 14 residues. In germline, CDR1 is WNHNN, CDR2 SYGVQD (reference sequence). The CDR3 DNA reads as TGCGCCAGCTCGAGCTCAGAGGGGAACACTGAAGCTTTCTTT. Residues: CASSSSEGNTEAFF.

The CDR3 is CASSFRVMTAMNTEAFF. The CDR3 DNA sequence: TGCGCCAGCAGCTTTAGGGTTATGACAGCAATGAACACTGAAGCTTTCTTT. The chain carries TRBV5-1 and TRBJ1-1, with D perhaps matching TRBD1 (5 bases). CDR1 is SGHRS and CDR2 is YFSETQ in the germline V gene. V was pared by 2 bases and J by 0 bases, with 17 bases between. This CDR3 has 17 amino acids.